Below are 27 T cell receptor beta chains sequenced from a single sample in a study of CD8 T cells in ankylosing spondylitis (dated by TCRdb to about 2017). Paper-wide results and their limitations: Blood from ankylosing spondylitis patients appeared to be characterized by a TCR beta motif made up of 8 or 9 highly homologous amino acid variants.

The method was 5' RACE. TCRdb records Illumina HiSeq 2500 as the sequencer. The public reads were run again by TCRdb, first through fastp at Q25 and then through MiXCR, and only productive beta chains were kept. Every entry covers one CDR3 protein and lists the most common genes and DNA from its rows. This sample comprises 500,000 to 550,000 distinct CDR3 sequences, roughly 13% of them detected only once. The ten biggest clones cover 6.5% to 7% of the sample. No antigens are known for them. The source material was blood, either unsorted or a sorted T cell fraction (not recorded which). The receptors originated from a male donor with ankylosing spondylitis.

Many counts were recorded for this clonotype. The genes are TRBV10-3 and TRBJ2-3, with 9 bases fitting TRBD1. Germline V gene lookup returns CDR1 ENHRY and CDR2 SYGVKD. V lost 2 bases and J lost 2; bases outside the gene matches: 8. The length of the CDR3 is 17 residues. The CDR3 DNA is TGTGCCATCAGTGAGACCACCGGGACAGGGTACACAGATACGCAGTATTTT. Its translation is CAISETTGTGYTDTQYF.

This clonotype was counted at least ten times. The J gene is TRBJ2-6, the V gene TRBV5-1; D is uncertain. There are 14 residues in the CDR3. Looked up from germline, CDR1 is SGHRS and CDR2 is YFSETQ. Trimming removed 5 bases from V and 3 bases from J, with 9 bases in between. CDR3 region: CASRVQVGANVLTF. CDR3 coding DNA: TGCGCCAGCAGGGTACAAGTTGGGGCCAACGTCCTGACTTTC.

This clonotype has more than one count but fewer than ten. The chain joins TRBV5-6 to TRBJ2-4; D ambiguous. V was cut by 1 base and J by 0 bases, with 5 bases left in between. This CDR3 is built from 14 residues. The germline V gene encodes CDR1 SGHDT and CDR2 YYEEEE. The CDR3 sequence is CASSLRQAKNIQYF. CDR3 coding DNA: TGTGCCAGCAGCTTGAGACAAGCCAAAAACATTCAGTACTTC.

This clonotype showed up many times. The rearrangement uses TRBV4-2 and TRBJ2-7; TRBD1 matches at 7 bases. The CDR3 consists of 14 residues. The germline gives CDR1 LGHNA, CDR2 YNFKEQ. V shed 0 bases, J shed 7 bases, and the junction held 6 bases outside the gene matches. This CDR3 is CASSQDATGREQYV. The CDR3 bases are TGTGCCAGCAGCCAAGACGCGACAGGGAGAGAGCAGTACGTC.

This clonotype was counted only a few times. The chain has TRBV7-8 and TRBJ2-5, with TRBD1 matching over 8 bases. Germline CDR1 and CDR2: SGHVS and FQNEAQ. The ends lost 5 bases at V and 2 bases at J; junction bases unmatched: 7. CDR3 length: 15 residues. DNA of the CDR3: TGTGCCAGCAGCCGAATAGGGACAGGACAAGAGACCCAGTACTTC. Translated, it gives CASSRIGTGQETQYF.

J is TRBJ1-2 and V is TRBV10-2, with a tentative D call TRBD1 (6 bases). Per germline, CDR1 WSHSY and CDR2 SAAADI. This CDR3 has 15 residues. Trimming took off 0 bases at V and 7 bases at J, with 15 bases between the two ends. Written as DNA, the CDR3 is TGCGCCAGCAGTGAGTCGCCGGGGGCGGGTGGTGGCTACACCTTC. Encoded protein: CASSESPGAGGGYTF.

The chain recombines TRBV30 with TRBJ2-3; no reliable D call. The CDR3 runs to 12 residues. Trimming pared 1 base from V and 2 bases from J, leaving 4 bases between. Germline V gene sequence: CDR1 GTSNPN, CDR2 SVGIG (reference sequence). CDR3 bases: TGTGCCTGGAGTGGGACCACAGATACGCAGTATTTT. Its protein is CAWSGTTDTQYF.

This clonotype came up many times. CDR3 sequence (DNA): TGTGCCACCAGTGAAACCGGGACTAGCGGCTACAATGAGCAGTTCTTC. This sequence encodes CATSETGTSGYNEQFF. The rearrangement joins TRBV24-1 to TRBJ2-1, with TRBD2 identical over 11 bases. Germline V CDR1 and CDR2: KGHDR, SFDVKD. The CDR3 totals 16 residues. Trimming cost V 4 bases and J 3 bases; bases outside gene matches: 4.

This clonotype was detected ten times or more. This chain links TRBV29-1 with TRBJ2-3; 10 nucleotides match TRBD1. The CDR3 length is 14 residues. Germline V gene lookup returns CDR1 SQVTM and CDR2 ANQGSEA. Germline trimming cut 6 bases from V and 2 bases from J; bases unmatched to any gene: 5. CDR3 loop: CSVGGTGDTDTQYF. CDR3 sequence (DNA): TGCAGCGTGGGTGGGACAGGGGACACAGATACGCAGTATTTT.

In this sample, this clonotype turned up a few times. The chain couples TRBV18 to TRBJ1-2, with D possibly TRBD1 on 5 matching bases. This CDR3 comprises 15 residues. Trimming removed 0 bases at V and 3 bases at J, with 11 bases between. Germline values: CDR1 KGHSH, CDR2 LQKENI. CDR3 DNA: TGTGCCAGCTCACCACCGGGGGTGGATTACTATGGCTACACCTTC. This codes for CASSPPGVDYYGYTF.

The chain employs TRBV6-1 and TRBJ1-1; D might be TRBD1 (5 bases). The V end was cut by 2 bases, the J end by 1 base, with 11 bases between. This CDR3 contains 15 residues. The germline CDR1 and CDR2 sequences are MNHNS and SASEGT. DNA of the CDR3: TGTGCCAGCAGTGAAACCTGGGGCCAGAACACTGAAGCTTTCTTT. It translates to CASSETWGQNTEAFF.

Only a few counts were recorded for this clonotype. J is TRBJ2-4 and V is TRBV7-9; the D gene is possibly TRBD1 (5 bases). Germline V lookup: CDR1 SEHNR, CDR2 FQNEAQ (reference sequence). The CDR3 covers 12 residues. Trimming shortened V by 7 bases and J by 5 bases, and 9 bases separated the two germline ends. Here the CDR3 reads CASTGPQNIQYF. CDR3 in DNA: TGTGCCAGCACAGGGCCCCAAAACATTCAGTACTTC.

This clonotype has just a few counts. The genes are TRBV5-1 and TRBJ2-7, with D hard to call. The germline V gene encodes CDR1 SGHRS and CDR2 YFSETQ. Trimming shortened V by 6 bases and J by 3 bases, and 16 bases separated the two germline ends. The CDR3 totals 14 residues. CDR3 nucleotide sequence: TGCGCCAGCATCTCCCCCGGGTTCCGCTACGAGCAGTACGTC. Translated, it gives CASISPGFRYEQYV.

This clonotype appeared a few times. Its ends do not fully match the called genes, so a read error is possible. The chain uses TRBV24-1 and TRBJ2-1, with TRBD1 matching 10 bases. Germline CDR1 and CDR2: KGHDR and SFDVKD. The CDR3 extends over 14 amino acids. CDR3 protein: CAASPGQGFNEQFF. CDR3 DNA sequence: TGTGCCGCCAGCCCGGGACAGGGGTTTAATGAGCAGTTCTTC.

The J gene is TRBJ2-1, the V gene TRBV19; 7 bases agree with TRBD2. Unmatched junction bases numbered 8, after V lost 7 bases and J lost 5 bases. The V gene's germline CDR1 is LNHDA and CDR2 SQIVND (reference sequence). This CDR3 has 14 amino acids. CDR3 DNA: TGTGCCAGTACTCCTAGGCTAGCGGACAATGAGCAGTTCTTC. It specifies CASTPRLADNEQFF.

This clonotype was recorded a few times. This chain joins TRBV25-1 and TRBJ1-2; D possibly corresponds to TRBD1 (5 bases). There are 13 residues in the CDR3. CDR1 is MGHDK and CDR2 is SYGVNS in the germline V gene. Trimming removed 6 bases from V and 2 bases from J, with 10 bases in between. The CDR3 loop is CASRTTENYGYTF. CDR3 sequence (DNA): TGTGCCAGCAGGACGACAGAGAACTATGGCTACACCTTC.

This clonotype turned up a few times. The genes are TRBV20-1 and TRBJ1-1, with TRBD1 as a possible D gene (6 bases). Germline CDR1 reads DFQATT; CDR2 reads SNEGSKA (reference sequence). The CDR3 loop spans 12 amino acids. Trimming took 5 bases from V and 3 from J, leaving 10 bases between them. CDR3 region: CSASQGYTEAFF. The DNA of the CDR3 is TGCAGTGCTTCCCAGGGGTACACTGAAGCTTTCTTT.

This clonotype was counted ten times or more. The chain is built from TRBV5-1 and TRBJ2-3; TRBD1 matches at 8 bases. The V gene end was trimmed by 4 bases and the J gene end by 2 bases; junction bases not matched to a gene: 6. This CDR3 contains 15 residues. CDR1 and CDR2 from the germline V gene are SGHRS and YFSETQ. This CDR3 reads CASSPGQVVTDTQYF. As DNA, the CDR3 is TGCGCCAGCAGCCCGGGACAGGTGGTCACAGATACGCAGTATTTT.

This clonotype was found a few times. The J gene is TRBJ2-3, the V gene TRBV20-1; no definite D call. CDR1 DFQATT and CDR2 SNEGSKA come from the germline V gene (reference sequence). The CDR3 is 15 residues long. The V gene lost 0 bases and the J gene lost 3 bases, with 13 bases spanning the gap. As DNA, the CDR3 is TGCAGTGCTAGAGATCTCAAAGGGTGGACAGATACGCAGTATTTT. It encodes CSARDLKGWTDTQYF.

The rearrangement links TRBV25-1 to TRBJ1-4, with 7 positions matching TRBD1. Trimming at V came to 6 bases and at J to 8 bases, leaving 6 bases not matched to a gene. This CDR3 spans 13 amino acids. Germline assignment: CDR1 MGHDK and CDR2 SYGVNS. Written as DNA, the CDR3 is TGTGCCAGCAGCACAGGGGACCGGGAAAAACTGTTTTTT. Encoded protein: CASSTGDREKLFF.

Notes on this clonotype: One base away lies a much larger clone, so this may be a sequencing read error. V and J are TRBV5-5 and TRBJ2-1; D unresolved. Per the germline V gene, CDR1 is SGHKS and CDR2 is YYEKEE (reference sequence). Between the trimmed V and J ends, which lost 4 bases and 4 bases, there was a span of 21 bases. The CDR3 is 17 residues long. The chain's CDR3 is CASSPGPRPSPYNEQFF. The CDR3 DNA reads as TGTGCCAGCAGCCCTGGACCCAGGCCCTCCCCTTACAATGAGCAGTTCTTC. Drawing the rest from reference TRBV5-5 and TRBJ2-1, the complete variable domain is DAGVTQSPTHLIKTRGQQVTLRCSPISGHKSVSWYQQVLGQGPQFIFQYYEKEERGRGNFPDRFSARQFPNYSSELNVNALLLGDSALYLCASSPGPRPSPYNEQFFGPGTRLTVL.

This clonotype turned up a few times. The J gene is TRBJ2-7, the V gene TRBV29-1; 11 positions agree with TRBD2. CDR1 and CDR2 from the germline V gene are SQVTM and ANQGSEA. Losses at the gene ends were 7 bases for V and 3 bases for J; bases not matched to a gene: 5. The CDR3 is 13 residues long. CDR3 coding DNA: TGCAGCGCACTAGCGGGAGTAGGCTACGAGCAGTACTTC. This encodes CSALAGVGYEQYF.

This clonotype has a handful of counts. The chain carries TRBV3-1 and TRBJ2-1; 7 bases agree with TRBD2. The CDR3 covers 17 residues. J was trimmed by 4 bases and V by 1 base; bases with no gene match: 10. Germline V CDR1 and CDR2: LGHDT, YNNKEL (reference sequence). The CDR3 region is CASSQVTGAGRYNEQFF. The CDR3 DNA follows: TGTGCCAGCAGCCAAGTCACGGGAGCGGGAAGGTACAATGAGCAGTTCTTC.

The table lists this clonotype with many counts. The V gene is TRBV11-2, the J gene TRBJ2-7; no firm D call. Deletions cut 1 base from V and 0 bases from J, with 13 bases between. CDR1 and CDR2 (germline): SGHAT, FQNNGV. The CDR3 runs to 16 residues. The CDR3 region is CASSLGPGGSSYEQYF. DNA for the CDR3: TGTGCCAGCAGCTTAGGCCCTGGCGGAAGCTCCTACGAGCAGTACTTC.

The V and J genes are TRBV7-9 and TRBJ1-1; the match to TRBD1 covers 9 bases. V dropped 1 base and J dropped 0; count of bases not matched to a gene: 3. The CDR3 is made up of 16 amino acids. Germline values: CDR1 SEHNR, CDR2 FQNEAQ (reference sequence). CDR3 loop: CASSLDRGRVNTEAFF. Written as DNA, the CDR3 is TGTGCCAGCAGCTTAGACAGGGGGCGCGTGAACACTGAAGCTTTCTTT.

V and J are TRBV2 and TRBJ2-1, with a tentative D call TRBD2 (6 bases). The CDR3 consists of 11 residues. The V gene lost 6 bases and the J gene lost 10 bases, with 10 bases spanning the gap. Germline CDR1 SNHLY, CDR2 FYNNEI. As DNA, the CDR3 is TGTGCCAGCAGGGGGGGACCCGAGCAGTTCTTC. It codes for CASRGGPEQFF.

This clonotype was counted only a few times. The chain combines TRBV15 with TRBJ1-1; a weak D match, TRBD1 (5 bases). V lost 5 bases, J lost 5 bases, and 18 bases lay in between. Germline assignment: CDR1 LNHNV and CDR2 YYDKDF (reference sequence). This CDR3 has 15 residues. The CDR3 spells CATSLMGGGGTEAFF. The DNA of the CDR3 is TGTGCCACCAGCCTGATGGGGGGTGGTGGGACTGAAGCTTTCTTT.